This T cell receptor (beta chain) appears in the sequencing data of a study of T cell repertoires in ileal Crohn's disease. Study summary: Patients had a median 7.9-year disease duration, and over 30% were active smokers. Regarding the study as a whole: Sorted CD8 T cells held more high-frequency clones than CD4. Clonality above 26.8% at surgery always came with endoscopic recurrence.

As concerns this clone: The antigen is undetermined.

Trimming took off 3 bases at V and 5 bases at J, with 10 bases between the two ends. The CDR3 is made up of 13 amino acids. Germline-derived CDR1 and CDR2 are ENHRY and SYGVKD. Time point indicated: neoterminal ileum biopsy at postoperative endoscopy, about 6 months after surgery. Assay used: immunoSEQ multiplex PCR; TCRdb lists only in-frame clones, some missing. The sample yields some 10,000 clones, approximately 78% seen once. This TCR was recovered from an adult with Crohn's disease. The sample taken for sequencing was ileal tissue. The chain has TRBV10-3 and TRBJ2-5, with unresolved D. CDR3 bases: TGTGCCATCAGTGATAGGCCCGGGGAGACCCAGTACTTC. The encoded protein is CAISDRPGETQYF.